The TCR beta chain described here comes from a study of T cell repertoires in aging, cancer and after chemotherapy. Across the whole study: Six age groups, ranging from 30 or younger to 70 or older, included the donors.

The template was genomic DNA from peripheral blood, not RNA. A mixed TRB-A/B primer pool amplified rearranged TRB by multiplex touch-down PCR. TCRdb analysed the multiplex PCR reads with MiXCR anew, one entry per CDR3 protein. The table shows approximately 1,500 distinct CDR3 sequences, with around 36% occurring only once. The CDR3 spans 15 residues. After removal of 3 bases from V and 1 base from J, the junction contained 3 bases not matched to a gene. CDR1 and CDR2 (germline): LNHDA, SQIVND (reference sequence). Sequencing was done on a sample of blood. The chain couples TRBV19 to TRBJ1-5; 7 bases are a match to TRBD1. The TCR comes from a human donor with a solid tumor. The CDR3, as DNA: TGTGCCAGTAGTATCCAGGGGGGGAGCAATCAGCCCCAGCATTTT. Translating gives CASSIQGGSNQPQHF.